These 27 T cell receptor beta chains originate from one sample sequenced in a study of cytomegalovirus exposure and HLA in healthy donors. The method was immunoSEQ multiplex PCR; TCRdb's version includes in-frame clones alone and lacks a portion of them. The profile shows around 150,000 clones, 70% to 90% of them singletons. The sequencing sample was made of PBMCs. These receptors were taken from a woman aged 18-30 years in good health and CMV-seropositive.

The genes are TRBV5-1 and TRBJ1-1; 9 bases agree with TRBD1. The CDR3 sequence is 17 residues long. The germline CDR1 and CDR2 sequences are SGHRS and YFSETQ. Trimming took 5 bases from V and 0 from J; bases not matched to a gene: 11. The CDR3 nucleotides read TGCGCCAGCAGTCCCGGGACAGGGACTTTCATGAACACTGAAGCTTTCTTT. This codes for CASSPGTGTFMNTEAFF. The whole variable domain, filled in from reference TRBV5-1 and TRBJ1-1, reads KAGVTQTPRYLIKTRGQQVTLSCSPISGHRSVSWYQQTPGQGLQFLFEYFSETQRNKGNFPGRFSGRQFSNSRSEMNVSTLELGDSALYLCASSPGTGTFMNTEAFFGQGTRLTVV.

V usage is TRBV5-4 and J usage is TRBJ2-5; D is possibly TRBD1 (5 bases). The V end lost 3 bases, the J end lost 3 bases, and 9 bases lay between the germline ends. CDR3 length equals 13 residues. The germline V gene encodes CDR1 SGHNT and CDR2 YYREEE (reference sequence). The DNA for the CDR3 is TGTGCCAGCAGCTCCGACAGAAAAGAGACCCAGTACTTC. Translating it yields CASSSDRKETQYF.

This clone has a handful of counts. The rearrangement joins TRBV5-4 to TRBJ1-1; maybe TRBD1 (5 bases). V lost 3 bases to trimming and J lost 5 bases, with 8 bases between them. The germline gives CDR1 SGHNT, CDR2 YYREEE (reference sequence). The CDR3 loop spans 12 amino acids. This chain's CDR3 is CASSYDRTEAFF. DNA of the CDR3: TGTGCCAGCAGCTATGACAGAACTGAAGCTTTCTTT.

The chain is built from TRBV28 and TRBJ1-6; D perhaps matches TRBD1 (6 bases). Trimming took off 4 bases at V and 6 bases at J, with 16 bases between the two ends. Germline CDR1 reads MDHEN; CDR2 reads SYDVKM. This CDR3 has 16 residues. The CDR3 sequence is CASSSHPDRSNSPLHF. DNA for the CDR3: TGTGCCAGCAGTTCCCACCCGGACAGAAGTAATTCACCCCTCCACTTT. Filled out from reference TRBV28 and TRBJ1-6, the complete variable domain reads DVKVTQSSRYLVKRTGEKVFLECVQDMDHENMFWYRQDPGLGLRLIYFSYDVKMKEKGDIPEGYSVSREKKERFSLILESASTNQTSMYLCASSSHPDRSNSPLHFGNGTRLTVT.

This chain joins TRBV7-9 and TRBJ1-2, with D maybe TRBD1 (5 bases). Trimming took 5 bases from V and 4 from J, leaving 17 bases between them. This CDR3 contains 15 residues. Germline V lookup: CDR1 SEHNR, CDR2 FQNEAQ (reference sequence). The DNA for the CDR3 is TGTGCCAGCAGCCTACCCCTTGGGCAGGGCTATGGCTACACCTTC. This translates into CASSLPLGQGYGYTF.

The chain combines TRBV28 with TRBJ1-1, with 7 bases identical to TRBD1. Looked up from germline, CDR1 is MDHEN and CDR2 is SYDVKM. The V segment lost 2 bases and the J segment 11 bases; nucleotides outside the gene matches: 8. The CDR3 consists of 13 residues. Here the CDR3 reads CASSLLRQGGAFF. In DNA, the CDR3 is TGTGCCAGCAGTTTACTAAGACAGGGTGGGGCTTTCTTT. The whole variable domain, filled in from reference TRBV28 and TRBJ1-1, reads DVKVTQSSRYLVKRTGEKVFLECVQDMDHENMFWYRQDPGLGLRLIYFSYDVKMKEKGDIPEGYSVSREKKERFSLILESASTNQTSMYLCASSLLRQGGAFFGQGTRLTVV.

V and J are TRBV7-2 and TRBJ1-2; no clear D. V lost 5 bases, J lost 8 bases, and 9 bases lay in between. Germline V gene lookup returns CDR1 SGHTA and CDR2 FQGNSA. The CDR3 contains 11 residues. In DNA form, the CDR3 reads TGTGCCAGCAGCCCCTCCTTCGGCTACACCTTC. Amino acid sequence: CASSPSFGYTF.

The V call is TRBV19, the J call TRBJ1-5, with 8 bases that match TRBD1. Germline CDR1 and CDR2: LNHDA and SQIVND (reference sequence). J gave up 4 bases and V 1 base, and 6 bases lay outside the gene matches. The CDR3 has 16 amino acids. For the CDR3, the DNA is TGTGCCAGTAGTATAGGGTTGAGACAGGGGAATCAGCCCCAGCATTTT. It specifies CASSIGLRQGNQPQHF.

The CDR3 sequence: CACNPGTTHYEQYF. The CDR3 region has the DNA TGTGCCTGTAATCCCGGGACAACTCATTACGAGCAGTACTTC. The rearrangement uses TRBV30 and TRBJ2-7; TRBD1 might be the D (6 bases). This CDR3 is 14 amino acids long. Germline V lookup: CDR1 GTSNPN, CDR2 SVGIG (reference sequence). V lost 6 bases, J lost 4 bases, and 19 bases lay in between.

The chain recombines TRBV6-5 with TRBJ2-7; perhaps TRBD1 as D (5 bases). Germline loops: CDR1 MNHEY, CDR2 SVGAGI. The CDR3 length is 15 residues. Trimming left V 6 bases short and J 1 base short, with 16 bases between. The DNA of the CDR3 is TGTGCCAGCAGCCGCTCTTTCCAGGGTTCCTACGAGCAGTACTTC. Residues: CASSRSFQGSYEQYF.

V is TRBV21-1 and J is TRBJ1-1; the DNA was not used to check the table's D call, TRBD1. TRBV21-1 is a documented pseudogene. This CDR3 is built from 14 residues. CDR3 bases: TGTGCCAGCAGCAAAGAGAGTTCAGGGGGCGGCCCTTTCTTT. It translates to CASSKESSGGGPFF.

The rearrangement uses TRBV5-1 and TRBJ1-5, with TRBD1 as a possible D gene (6 bases). In germline, CDR1 is SGHRS, CDR2 YFSETQ. V gave up 0 bases and J gave up 6 bases, with 16 bases separating them. The CDR3 length is 16 residues. CDR3 DNA: TGCGCCAGCAGCTTGGAGGGCGGGGGCGGAGGTCAGCCCCAGCATTTT. This codes for CASSLEGGGGGQPQHF.

This chain links TRBV6-1 with TRBJ1-6; 10 bases match TRBD1. This CDR3 comprises 14 residues. The J segment lost 9 bases and the V segment lost 5 bases, leaving 4 bases of the junction unmatched. Germline-derived CDR1 and CDR2 are MNHNS and SASEGT. CDR3 protein: CASSSGTGVSPLHF. The CDR3 DNA reads as TGTGCCAGCAGTTCCGGGACAGGGGTTTCACCCCTCCACTTT.

The J gene is TRBJ1-3, the V gene TRBV28; D remains ambiguous. V lost 2 bases to trimming and J lost 0 bases, with 8 bases between them. The CDR3 loop spans 15 amino acids. Germline-derived CDR1 and CDR2 are MDHEN and SYDVKM. CDR3: CASSLDTYSGNTIYF. The CDR3 nucleotides read TGTGCCAGCAGTTTAGACACCTACTCTGGAAACACCATATATTTT.

The chain recombines TRBV5-4 with TRBJ1-2; 9 nucleotides match TRBD1. The J segment lost 6 bases and the V segment lost 4 bases, leaving 7 bases of the junction unmatched. CDR1 and CDR2 from the germline V gene are SGHNT and YYREEE (reference sequence). This CDR3 contains 14 residues. The CDR3, as DNA: TGTGCCAGCAGCCCGGGACAGGGAATGGATGGCTACACCTTC. Its protein is CASSPGQGMDGYTF. Full variable domain (rest looked up from reference TRBV5-4 and TRBJ1-2): ETGVTQSPTHLIKTRGQQVTLRCSSQSGHNTVSWYQQALGQGPQFIFQYYREEENGRGNFPPRFSGLQFPNYSSELNVNALELDDSALYLCASSPGQGMDGYTFGSGTRLTVV.

This chain joins TRBV28 and TRBJ1-2, with D perhaps matching TRBD1 (6 bases). The CDR3 runs 12 residues. Trimming removed 5 bases at V and 13 bases at J, with 17 bases between. Germline CDR1 reads MDHEN; CDR2 reads SYDVKM. The CDR3 sequence is CASSLPDRTPTF. For the CDR3, the DNA is TGTGCCAGCAGTCTGCCCGACAGGACCCCCACCTTC.

This chain uses TRBV5-6 with TRBJ1-1; the D gene is possibly TRBD1 (6 bases). Germline loops: CDR1 SGHDT, CDR2 YYEEEE. CDR3 length: 16 amino acids. Trimming removed 4 bases at V and 0 bases at J, with 16 bases between. CDR3 region: CASSKLGAEMNTEAFF. The CDR3 DNA follows: TGTGCCAGCAGCAAGCTGGGGGCAGAGATGAACACTGAAGCTTTCTTT. Full variable domain (rest looked up from reference TRBV5-6 and TRBJ1-1): DAGVTQSPTHLIKTRGQQVTLRCSPKSGHDTVSWYQQALGQGPQFIFQYYEEEERQRGNFPDRFSGHQFPNYSSELNVNALLLGDSALYLCASSKLGAEMNTEAFFGQGTRLTVV.

The chain is built from TRBV11-2 and TRBJ2-3, with 7 bases identical to TRBD1. Trimming cost V 5 bases and J 5 bases; bases outside gene matches: 13. Germline lookup yields CDR1 SGHAT and CDR2 FQNNGV. The CDR3 runs 16 residues. As DNA, the CDR3 is TGTGCCAGCAGCCCATACCTGACAGGGCCTGAAGATACGCAGTATTTT. It translates to CASSPYLTGPEDTQYF.

For the CDR3, the DNA is TGTGCCAGCAGCCAAGAATACCGCGACTACGAGCAGTACTTC. Its translation is CASSQEYRDYEQYF. The V and J genes are TRBV14 and TRBJ2-7; D is ambiguous. Looked up from germline, CDR1 is SGHDN and CDR2 is FVKESK. CDR3 size: 14 residues. V was clipped by 0 bases and J by 3 bases, with 9 bases between them.

The V gene is TRBV9, the J gene TRBJ2-5; the D gene is possibly TRBD2 (5 bases). The CDR3 runs to 15 residues. V lost 0 bases, J lost 2 bases, and 11 bases lay in between. Germline loops: CDR1 SGDLS, CDR2 YYNGEE. CDR3 coding DNA: TGTGCCAGCAGCGTAGTGGCTAGCAGACAAGAGACCCAGTACTTC. Its protein product is CASSVVASRQETQYF.

The V and J genes are TRBV5-1 and TRBJ2-7; 9 nucleotides match TRBD1. Germline loops: CDR1 SGHRS, CDR2 YFSETQ. The CDR3 length is 15 residues. V trimming: 4 bases; J trimming: 4 bases; junction bases outside the gene matches: 9. The chain's CDR3 is CASSTSGTGLYEQYF. As DNA, the CDR3 is TGCGCCAGCAGCACATCCGGGACAGGGCTTTACGAGCAGTACTTC.

This clone was counted once. V usage is TRBV28 and J usage is TRBJ1-1; tentatively, D is TRBD1 (5 bases). Germline V gene data show CDR1 as MDHEN and CDR2 as SYDVKM. The CDR3 spans 16 residues. V gave up 7 bases and J gave up 5 bases, with 23 bases separating them. Here the CDR3 DNA reads TGTGCCAGCAAGTCAATCCGTCTCCGGGGGGAGACTGAAGCTTTCTTT. Translated, it gives CASKSIRLRGETEAFF. The whole variable domain, filled in from reference TRBV28 and TRBJ1-1, reads DVKVTQSSRYLVKRTGEKVFLECVQDMDHENMFWYRQDPGLGLRLIYFSYDVKMKEKGDIPEGYSVSREKKERFSLILESASTNQTSMYLCASKSIRLRGETEAFFGQGTRLTVV.

This clone occurred once. The chain employs TRBV7-9 and TRBJ2-2; 9 positions match TRBD1. The ends lost 5 bases at V and 6 bases at J; junction bases unmatched: 13. Germline V CDR1 and CDR2: SEHNR, FQNEAQ (reference sequence). The CDR3 spans 17 residues. The CDR3 DNA follows: TGTGCCAGCAGCGCCGGGACAGGGAACGGTAGAGCCGGGGAGCTGTTTTTT. The encoded protein is CASSAGTGNGRAGELFF.

The genes are TRBV27 and TRBJ2-7; 8 bases are a match to TRBD2. Germline V CDR1 and CDR2: MNHEY, SMNVEV (reference sequence). V gave up 7 bases and J gave up 0 bases; unmatched junction bases: 8. The CDR3 consists of 15 residues. CDR3 DNA: TGTGCCAGCATGGCGGGGGGACCGAGCTCCTACGAGCAGTACTTC. This sequence encodes CASMAGGPSSYEQYF.

The CDR3 DNA follows: TGTGCCAGCAGCCAAATCCGAGGAACCGGGGAGCTGTTTTTT. This gives the protein CASSQIRGTGELFF. This rearrangement joins TRBV14 to TRBJ2-2; no clear D. V dropped 2 bases and J dropped 5 bases, with 9 bases sitting between them. The germline V gene encodes CDR1 SGHDN and CDR2 FVKESK. CDR3 length equals 14 residues.

J is TRBJ2-7 and V is TRBV5-1, with D maybe TRBD1 (5 bases). The CDR3 runs to 11 residues. The V and J ends lost 6 bases and 5 bases respectively, with 9 bases between them. Germline V gene sequence: CDR1 SGHRS, CDR2 YFSETQ. The CDR3 is CASNQGDEQYF. In DNA form, the CDR3 reads TGCGCCAGCAATCAGGGCGACGAGCAGTACTTC. The whole variable domain, filled in from reference TRBV5-1 and TRBJ2-7, reads KAGVTQTPRYLIKTRGQQVTLSCSPISGHRSVSWYQQTPGQGLQFLFEYFSETQRNKGNFPGRFSGRQFSNSRSEMNVSTLELGDSALYLCASNQGDEQYFGPGTRLTVT.

The chain has TRBV7-9 and TRBJ2-5, with 8 bases identical to TRBD1. The CDR3 extends over 14 amino acids. J was trimmed by 3 bases and V by 2 bases; bases with no gene match: 2. CDR1 and CDR2 (germline): SEHNR, FQNEAQ (reference sequence). The chain's CDR3 is CASSLLTGEETQYF. The CDR3, as DNA: TGTGCCAGCAGCTTATTGACAGGGGAAGAGACCCAGTACTTC.